This TCR beta chain was retrieved from a study of shared clonotypes between healthy human individuals. This CDR3 spans 15 amino acids. V lost 3 bases and J 0 bases, leaving 11 bases between the germline ends. CDR1 MGHDK and CDR2 SYGVNS come from the germline V gene. This clone was counted only a few times. TCRdb's copy holds only in-frame clones and misses some; the assay was immunoSEQ multiplex PCR. The sample holds some 700,000 clones, roughly 87% seen once. Researchers reported that CD8 memory united CD45RO+ cells with CCR7-negative CD45RA+ TemRA cells. Sequencing was done on a sample of memory CD8+ T cells from PBMCs. Subset described: CD45RO+ cells pooled with CCR7-negative TemRA cells. The origin of this receptor is a man between 18 and 29 years old in good health. Some clones in this sample may be carry-over from other donors' samples. The chain employs TRBV25-1 and TRBJ2-5; D unresolved. CDR3 DNA: TGTGCCAGCAGTGATTGGGATGGGTACCAAGAGACCCAGTACTTC. This codes for CASSDWDGYQETQYF.